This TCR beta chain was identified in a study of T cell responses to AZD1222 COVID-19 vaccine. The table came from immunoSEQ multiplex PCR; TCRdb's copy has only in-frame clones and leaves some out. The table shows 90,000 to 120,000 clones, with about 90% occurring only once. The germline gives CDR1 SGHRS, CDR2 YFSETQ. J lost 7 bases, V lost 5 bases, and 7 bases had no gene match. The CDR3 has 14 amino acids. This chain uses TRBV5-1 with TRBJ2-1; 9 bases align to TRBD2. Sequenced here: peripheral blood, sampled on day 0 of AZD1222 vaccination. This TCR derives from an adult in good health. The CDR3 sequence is CASRGPSGANEQFF. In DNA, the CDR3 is TGCGCCAGCAGAGGGCCTAGCGGGGCAAATGAGCAGTTCTTC.